Presented here are 30 T cell receptor beta chains from one specimen sequenced in a study of regulatory T cells in long-lasting Graves disease. With iRepertoire HTBI primers and Arm-PCR of CDR3 regions, TCR beta libraries were built. TCRdb used MiXCR to reprocess the multiplex PCR reads, holding one entry per CDR3 protein. The sample records fewer than 450,000 distinct CDR3 sequences, over 14% being singletons. Time point of the sample: newly diagnosed GD, antithyroid drugs for less than 3 months. Extracted RNA from PBMCs served as the source of the TCR library. In addition, the sample was reused for a study of T cells in Graves' hyperthyroidism and ophthalmopathy.

Source: peripheral blood mononuclear cells (PBMCs), taken at new diagnosis, from a patient treated with antithyroid drugs. Source of these receptors: a woman aged 40 to 49 with Graves disease.

There are many counts of this clonotype. The chain couples TRBV11-1 to TRBJ2-5; TRBD1 is a possible D gene (6 bases). Trimming stripped 4 bases from V and 3 bases from J, with 21 bases between. CDR3 length equals 17 residues. Germline CDR1 is SGHAT and CDR2 is FQDESV (reference sequence). The CDR3 nucleotides read TGTGCCAGCAGCTGGGCCTTAGTGGGGGCGGACGAAGAGACCCAGTACTTC. Its translation is CASSWALVGADEETQYF. Together with reference TRBV11-1 and TRBJ2-5, the CDR3 gives the full variable domain: EAEVAQSPRYKITEKSQAVAFWCDPISGHATLYWYRQILGQGPELLVQFQDESVVDDSQLPKDRFSAERLKGVDSTLKIQPAELGDSAMYLCASSWALVGADEETQYFGPGTRLLVL.

This clonotype was detected only a few times. The chain is built from TRBV7-8 and TRBJ2-7; 9 nucleotides agree with TRBD1. The V segment lost 4 bases and the J segment 4 bases; nucleotides outside the gene matches: 14. Germline values: CDR1 SGHVS, CDR2 FQNEAQ. There are 17 residues in the CDR3. The CDR3 loop is CASSSFPQTGGGYEQYF. Written as DNA, the CDR3 is TGTGCCAGCAGCTCGTTTCCGCAGACAGGGGGAGGTTACGAGCAGTACTTC.

The V gene is TRBV28, the J gene TRBJ1-2, with D possibly TRBD1 on 6 matching bases. This CDR3 spans 14 amino acids. Germline values: CDR1 MDHEN, CDR2 SYDVKM. With 5 bases removed from V and 8 bases from J, the gap between germline ends came to 18 bases. CDR3 in DNA: TGTGCCAGCAGTCCCCCGGGGGGGGCTCGGGGCTACACCTTC. As protein: CASSPPGGARGYTF.

This clonotype was detected many times. The chain joins TRBV19 to TRBJ1-3, with 9 bases identical to TRBD1. The CDR3 length is 17 residues. CDR1 is LNHDA and CDR2 is SQIVND in the germline V gene (reference sequence). Trimming cost V 7 bases and J 2 bases; bases outside gene matches: 12. The CDR3 loop is CASKAPGQGGPGNTIYF. For the CDR3, the DNA is TGTGCCAGTAAGGCTCCGGGACAGGGAGGACCTGGAAACACCATATATTTT.

A note on this clonotype: At one boundary the junction diverges from the germline segment, which might be a read error. The gene calls are TRBV27 and TRBJ2-3; D tentatively reads TRBD1 or TRBD2 (5 bases each). The CDR3 runs to 11 residues. The V gene's germline CDR1 is MNHEY and CDR2 SMNVEV (reference sequence). The CDR3 reads CASKERGLAVF. The CDR3 region has the DNA TGTGCCAGCAAGGAACGGGGCCTCGCGGTTTTT.

This clonotype has a count of ten or more. The chain employs TRBV9 and TRBJ2-7; D unresolved. The CDR3 contains 16 residues. The germline V gene has CDR1 SGDLS and CDR2 YYNGEE. Trimming removed 0 bases at V and 4 bases at J, with 17 bases between. The CDR3, as DNA: TGTGCCAGCAGCGTAGAGGACGCCAATCGAGGTTACGAGCAGTACTTC. It codes for CASSVEDANRGYEQYF.

Turning to this clonotype: A much larger clonotype is one base distant, so this may be a read error. The chain uses TRBV5-1 and TRBJ2-5; TRBD1 agrees at 9 bases. The CDR3 length is 16 residues. V lost 4 bases and J lost 5; bases outside the gene matches: 12. Germline-derived CDR1 and CDR2 are SGHRS and YFSETQ. The CDR3 spells CASSPGTGSYSETQYF. The CDR3 DNA is TGCGCCAGCAGCCCCGGGACAGGGTCTTATTCGGAGACCCAGTACTTC.

This clonotype was observed at least ten times. V and J are TRBV20-1 and TRBJ2-3; TRBD1 agrees at 7 bases. The CDR3 has 15 amino acids. The germline gives CDR1 DFQATT, CDR2 SNEGSKA (reference sequence). V lost 1 base and J lost 1; bases outside the gene matches: 5. The CDR3 region has the DNA TGCAGTGCTAGAGGAGGACAGGCGGGCACAGATACGCAGTATTTT. Protein: CSARGGQAGTDTQYF.

This clonotype turned up a few times. The rearrangement joins TRBV19 to TRBJ2-7, with TRBD2 identical over 8 bases. V was pared by 5 bases and J by 5 bases, with 5 bases of the junction left unmatched. Germline CDR1 is LNHDA and CDR2 is SQIVND (reference sequence). This CDR3 spans 13 amino acids. The CDR3 is CASSEREFDEQYF. The CDR3 DNA reads TGTGCCAGTAGTGAGCGGGAGTTCGACGAGCAGTACTTC.

In its sample, this clonotype was seen many times. The V call is TRBV6-1, the J call TRBJ2-3; TRBD2 matches 11 bases. With 4 bases clipped from V and 4 bases from J, the junction kept 4 bases outside the gene matches. This CDR3 is 15 amino acids long. Germline V gene lookup returns CDR1 MNHNS and CDR2 SASEGT. The CDR3 loop reads CASSGLAGKADTQYF. The DNA for the CDR3 is TGTGCCAGCAGTGGACTAGCGGGAAAAGCAGATACGCAGTATTTT.

Ten or more counts support this clonotype. The CDR3 reads CASSLGGLARSKNIQYF. CDR3 DNA: TGTGCCAGCAGCTTAGGTGGACTAGCGAGATCCAAAAACATTCAGTACTTC. This chain connects TRBV11-3 to TRBJ2-4; 9 nucleotides match TRBD2. CDR3 size: 17 residues. Germline assignment: CDR1 SGHNT and CDR2 YENEEA. The junction had 6 bases not matched to a gene; V was cut back by 1 base and J by 2 bases.

Ten or more counts support this clonotype. The rearrangement links TRBV5-1 to TRBJ2-3; 7 positions match TRBD2. J gave up 2 bases and V 0 bases, and 6 bases lay outside the gene matches. The CDR3 length is 16 residues. Germline V gene sequence: CDR1 SGHRS, CDR2 YFSETQ. Written as DNA, the CDR3 is TGCGCCAGCAGCTTGGCCGGAGCGGGATTCACAGATACGCAGTATTTT. It translates to CASSLAGAGFTDTQYF.

This clonotype showed up just a few times. A read error likely explains this, since a far larger clone differs by one base. DNA of the CDR3: TGTGCCTGCAGCTTAAGACTAGTCGGGGCAGATACGCAGTATTTT. It is translated as CACSLRLVGADTQYF. The V call is TRBV7-9, the J call TRBJ2-3; D may be TRBD2 (6 bases). This CDR3 comprises 15 residues. Germline assignment: CDR1 SEHNR and CDR2 FQNEAQ (reference sequence).

This chain uses TRBV24-1 with TRBJ2-1; no clear D. This CDR3 contains 16 residues. The V end was cut by 3 bases, the J end by 0 bases, with 11 bases between. Germline V CDR1 and CDR2: KGHDR, SFDVKD. This chain's CDR3 is CATSDMDGRSYNEQFF. In DNA form, the CDR3 reads TGTGCCACCAGTGATATGGACGGACGCTCCTACAATGAGCAGTTCTTC.

This clonotype was seen at least ten times. The chain joins TRBV5-6 to TRBJ2-5; no clear D. The V gene's germline CDR1 is SGHDT and CDR2 YYEEEE. Trimming cost V 2 bases and J 1 base, with 9 bases left between them. The CDR3 is made up of 14 amino acids. The DNA of the CDR3 is TGTGCCAGCAGCTTTGCGTCAGGCCAAGAGACCCAGTACTTC. Protein product: CASSFASGQETQYF.

This clonotype was recorded at least ten times. This rearrangement joins TRBV5-1 to TRBJ2-3; tentative D call: TRBD1 (5 bases). There are 16 residues in the CDR3. Germline loops: CDR1 SGHRS, CDR2 YFSETQ. V lost 0 bases and J 0 bases, leaving 11 bases between the germline ends. The CDR3 loop reads CASSLDGAQSTDTQYF. CDR3 in DNA: TGCGCCAGCAGCTTGGATGGGGCGCAAAGCACAGATACGCAGTATTTT.

This chain uses TRBV20-1 with TRBJ2-7; the D is unclear. Germline CDR1 and CDR2: DFQATT and SNEGSKA (reference sequence). Trimming removed 6 bases at V and 2 bases at J, with 11 bases between. This CDR3 has 12 amino acids. For the CDR3, the DNA is TGCAGTGCCCCGGACCAGACCTACGAGCAGTACTTC. This codes for CSAPDQTYEQYF.

The rearrangement uses TRBV29-1 and TRBJ1-1; the D is unclear. V lost 2 bases, J lost 0 bases, and 7 bases lay in between. The CDR3 is made up of 13 amino acids. The germline gives CDR1 SQVTM, CDR2 ANQGSEA. The CDR3 nucleotides read TGCAGCGTTGAACTGCGATTGAACACTGAAGCTTTCTTT. Translating it yields CSVELRLNTEAFF. The entire variable domain, with the rest obtained from reference TRBV29-1 and TRBJ1-1, is as follows: SAVISQKPSRDICQRGTSLTIQCQVDSQVTMMFWYRQQPGQSLTLIATANQGSEATYESGFVIDKFPISRPNLTFSTLTVSNMSPEDSSIYLCSVELRLNTEAFFGQGTRLTVV.

This clonotype was counted only a few times. The CDR3 end shows no conserved phenylalanine or tryptophan, and so a read error is likely. No DNA is shown, since the ends of the CDR3 on it are uncertain; the CDR3 is the one TCRdb lists. This chain uses TRBV7-2 with TRBJ2-7; TRBD2, the D gene given by the table, was not confirmed from the DNA. Per germline, CDR1 SGHTA and CDR2 FQGNSA. The CDR3 extends over 15 residues, inclusive of both ends. This chain's CDR3 is CASSSRTSGINTLIL.

A few counts support this clonotype. The chain carries TRBV6-1 and TRBJ2-3, with D possibly matching TRBD2 (6 bases). Germline V gene data show CDR1 as MNHNS and CDR2 as SASEGT. This CDR3 is 12 amino acids long. Trimming stripped 5 bases from V and 6 bases from J, with 9 bases between. The CDR3 loop is CASSRLEDTQYF. CDR3 bases: TGTGCCAGCAGTAGACTAGAGGATACGCAGTATTTT.

This clonotype was observed at least ten times. The chain employs TRBV11-1 and TRBJ2-7; 7 bases match TRBD1. V lost 7 bases and J lost 0; bases outside the gene matches: 9. Germline values: CDR1 SGHAT, CDR2 FQDESV (reference sequence). The CDR3 consists of 15 residues. CDR3 DNA sequence: TGTGCCAGCACCGAGAACAGGGGTTCCTCCTACGAGCAGTACTTC. It yields the protein CASTENRGSSYEQYF.

V is TRBV28 and J is TRBJ2-1, with 7 bases aligning to TRBD2. The CDR3 has 17 residues. Looked up from germline, CDR1 is MDHEN and CDR2 is SYDVKM. V shed 2 bases, J shed 0 bases, and the junction held 7 bases outside the gene matches. The CDR3 protein is CASSLMAGANSYNEQFF. The CDR3 DNA reads as TGTGCCAGCAGTTTAATGGCGGGAGCTAACTCCTACAATGAGCAGTTCTTC.

This clonotype was observed many times. The chain has TRBV12-3 or TRBV12-4 and TRBJ2-3; D tentatively reads TRBD1 or TRBD2 (5 bases each). V shed 4 bases and J shed 1 base, with 12 bases lying between them. CDR3 length: 15 residues. The CDR3 DNA reads TGTGCCAGCAGTTCTGAGGTGGGGGGCACAGATACGCAGTATTTT. It specifies CASSSEVGGTDTQYF.

The CDR3 DNA reads as TGTGCCACCAGCAGACCCCGAGGAGGGTTTAACTATGGCTACACCTTC. Its translation: CATSRPRGGFNYGYTF. V usage is TRBV15 and J usage is TRBJ1-2; no firm D call. Trimming pared 2 bases from V and 1 base from J, leaving 14 bases between. Germline CDR1 is LNHNV and CDR2 is YYDKDF (reference sequence). The CDR3 is 16 amino acids.

This clonotype was found many times. V usage is TRBV18 and J usage is TRBJ2-1, with 11 bases lining up with TRBD2. The CDR3 consists of 15 residues. Germline values: CDR1 KGHSH, CDR2 LQKENI. The V segment lost 6 bases and the J segment 5 bases; nucleotides outside the gene matches: 6. The CDR3 loop is CASSPGTSGHNEQFF. CDR3 in DNA: TGTGCCAGCTCGCCCGGGACTAGCGGACACAATGAGCAGTTCTTC.

This clonotype was seen ten or more times. The DNA of the CDR3 is TGTGCCAGCAGCTTAGAAGAGGTTACATTGCAGTTCTTC. Amino acids: CASSLEEVTLQFF. The J gene is TRBJ2-1, the V gene TRBV11-2; no definite D call. CDR1 SGHAT and CDR2 FQNNGV come from the germline V gene. This CDR3 comprises 13 residues. Trimming removed 0 bases from V and 12 bases from J, with 12 bases in between.

The chain joins TRBV5-1 to TRBJ2-3; 8 bases fit TRBD2. The CDR3 contains 14 residues. CDR1 and CDR2 (germline): SGHRS, YFSETQ. Trimming at V came to 7 bases and at J to 3 bases, leaving 7 bases not matched to a gene. The CDR3 protein is CASEKSGRTDTQYF. DNA for the CDR3: TGCGCCAGCGAAAAAAGCGGGAGAACAGATACGCAGTATTTT. Supplemented by reference TRBV5-1 and TRBJ2-3, the full variable domain reads KAGVTQTPRYLIKTRGQQVTLSCSPISGHRSVSWYQQTPGQGLQFLFEYFSETQRNKGNFPGRFSGRQFSNSRSEMNVSTLELGDSALYLCASEKSGRTDTQYFGPGTRLTVL.

The chain recombines TRBV10-3 with TRBJ2-2, with D maybe TRBD2 (6 bases). Per germline, CDR1 ENHRY and CDR2 SYGVKD. This CDR3 has 15 amino acids. V dropped 11 bases and J dropped 1 base, with 17 bases sitting between them. The chain's CDR3 is CAVDRSGVNTGELFF. The CDR3 DNA sequence: TGTGCCGTCGATAGGTCGGGAGTGAACACCGGGGAGCTGTTTTTT.

This clonotype was seen ten or more times. The rearrangement links TRBV3-1 to TRBJ2-5, with TRBD1 as a possible D gene (6 bases). The CDR3 runs to 15 residues. CDR1 and CDR2 (germline): LGHDT, YNNKEL (reference sequence). Trimming cost V 1 base and J 4 bases, with 13 bases left between them. This CDR3 reads CASSQGMTGRETQYF. The CDR3 nucleotides read TGTGCCAGCAGCCAAGGCATGACAGGCCGAGAGACCCAGTACTTC.

This sequence joins TRBV18 and TRBJ2-7; TRBD1 aligns across 7 bases. Germline V gives CDR1 KGHSH, CDR2 LQKENI. The ends lost 6 bases at V and 1 base at J; junction bases unmatched: 6. This CDR3 region has 14 residues. CDR3 nucleotide sequence: TGTGCCAGCTCTCCGGGACAGAGGTCCTACGAGCAGTACTTC. This translates into CASSPGQRSYEQYF.